A selection of T cell receptor beta chains follows, all from one sample in a study of T-cell reconstitution after alpha-beta-depleted transplantation in children. Each CDR3 protein is one row after TCRdb ran MiXCR on the PCR reads. The profile shows about 540,000 distinct CDR3 sequences, around 16% of them singletons. The sequenced sample was PBMCs from the stem cell graft donor, obtained from the stem cell graft. The receptors stem from a human donor who donated a stem cell graft to a child with acute lymphoblastic leukemia. Each CDR3 is given with its conserved first and last residue. A D gene is named only where the DNA matches it firmly. Size values are once, few and many counts, or a class for expanded clones, and some rows have none.

J: TRBJ2-3; D: NA; size: NA; V: TRBV7-6; CDR3: CASSFGITDTQYF; DNA: TGTGCCAGCAGCTTCGGGATCACAGATACGCAGTATTTT
J: TRBJ2-7; D: NA; size: many; V: TRBV20-1; CDR3: CSAEAIYEQYF; DNA: TGCAGTGCTGAGGCCATCTACGAGCAGTACTTC
J: TRBJ1-2; D: TRBD1; size: few; V: TRBV12-3/TRBV12-4; CDR3: CASSLRQWDRAWGYTF; DNA: TGTGCCAGCAGTCTAAGACAATGGGACAGGGCTTGGGGCTACACCTTC
J: TRBJ2-1; D: TRBD1; size: NA; V: TRBV12-3/TRBV12-4; CDR3: CASSGTVVFKFF; DNA: TGTGCCAGCAGTGGGACAGTGGTCTTTAAGTTCTTC
J: TRBJ2-1; D: NA; size: few; V: TRBV15; CDR3: CATSRDRNNEQFF; DNA: TGTGCCACCAGCAGAGATAGAAATAATGAGCAGTTCTTC
J: TRBJ2-1; D: TRBD2; size: NA; V: TRBV7-2; CDR3: CASSPRLAGGPEQFF; DNA: TGTGCCAGCAGCCCGAGACTAGCGGGAGGGCCTGAGCAGTTCTTC
J: TRBJ2-1; D: TRBD2; size: NA; V: TRBV6-1; CDR3: CASSDAGETYNEQFF; DNA: TGTGCCAGCAGTGACGCGGGGGAAACCTACAATGAGCAGTTCTTC
J: TRBJ2-5; D: TRBD2; size: few; V: TRBV27; CDR3: CASSAIAGQETQYF; DNA: TGTGCCAGCAGTGCCATAGCGGGACAAGAGACCCAGTACTTC
J: TRBJ2-4; D: TRBD1; size: few; V: TRBV10-3; CDR3: CAISESGARGPAKNIQYF; DNA: TGTGCCATCAGTGAGTCTGGTGCCAGGGGGCCAGCCAAAAACATTCAGTACTTC
J: TRBJ2-1; D: NA; size: NA; V: TRBV7-9; CDR3: CASSSLAHSYNEQFF; DNA: TGTGCCAGCAGCTCTCTAGCCCATTCCTACAATGAGCAGTTCTTC
J: TRBJ2-1; D: TRBD1; size: few; V: TRBV6-1; CDR3: CASSEPGQINNEQFF; DNA: TGTGCCAGCAGTGAACCGGGACAGATTAACAATGAGCAGTTCTTC
J: TRBJ2-7; D: NA; size: NA; V: TRBV4-1; CDR3: CASSQSTRTAVPYEQYF; DNA: TGCGCCAGCAGCCAATCGACCAGGACAGCGGTGCCCTACGAGCAGTACTTC
J: TRBJ2-5; D: NA; size: NA; V: TRBV4-2; CDR3: CASSQDGAGAQETQYF; DNA: TGTGCCAGCAGCCAAGATGGAGCAGGAGCTCAAGAGACCCAGTACTTC
J: TRBJ2-5; D: NA; size: NA; V: TRBV18; CDR3: CASSPGPGQNLLETQYF; DNA: TGTGCCAGCTCACCTGGGCCCGGGCAGAATTTACTAGAGACCCAGTACTTC
J: TRBJ2-2; D: NA; size: few; V: TRBV12-3/TRBV12-4; CDR3: CASSSAGELFF; DNA: TGTGCCAGCAGTAGCGCCGGGGAGCTGTTTTTT
J: TRBJ2-7; D: TRBD2; size: few; V: TRBV9; CDR3: CASSVLPGLDYEQYF; DNA: TGTGCCAGCAGCGTATTACCGGGACTAGATTACGAGCAGTACTTC
J: TRBJ2-1; D: TRBD2; size: few; V: TRBV5-1; CDR3: CASSLTLAGYGYNEQFF; DNA: TGCGCCAGCAGCTTGACCCTAGCGGGATATGGCTACAATGAGCAGTTCTTC
J: TRBJ2-2; D: NA; size: NA; V: TRBV29-1; CDR3: CSVHISTGELFF; DNA: TGCAGCGTCCATATATCCACCGGGGAGCTGTTTTTT
J: TRBJ1-4; D: NA; size: NA; V: TRBV11-2; CDR3: CASSLGARGDNEKLFF; DNA: TGTGCCAGCAGCTTAGGCGCGAGGGGCGATAATGAAAAACTGTTTTTT
J: TRBJ1-5; D: NA; size: NA; V: TRBV11-2; CDR3: CASSLEGSPQPQHF; DNA: TGTGCCAGCAGCTTAGAGGGGTCCCCTCAGCCCCAGCATTTT
J: TRBJ1-1; D: NA; size: NA; V: TRBV18; CDR3: CASSRNPTLKNTEAFF; DNA: TGTGCCAGCTCACGTAATCCGACGTTGAAGAACACTGAAGCTTTCTTT
J: TRBJ2-1; D: TRBD2; size: few; V: TRBV11-3; CDR3: CASSLDEEREYNEQFF; DNA: TGTGCCAGCAGCTTAGATGAGGAGCGGGAGTACAATGAGCAGTTCTTC